Listed here are 5 T cell receptor beta chains from one sample, sequenced in a study of cytomegalovirus exposure and HLA in healthy donors. The PCR employed 60 Vbeta primers together with 13 Jbeta primers. The table came from immunoSEQ multiplex PCR; TCRdb's copy has only in-frame clones and leaves some out. The listing contains about 130,000 clones. The sequenced sample was PBMCs. Receptors were obtained from a man aged 18 to 29 in good health and CMV-seronegative.

The J gene is TRBJ1-2, the V gene TRBV7-2; D gene unclear. Germline-derived CDR1 and CDR2 are SGHTA and FQGNSA. V was cut by 2 bases and J by 8 bases, with 6 bases left in between. The CDR3 spans 11 residues. The CDR3 region is CASSLKEGYTF. The CDR3 nucleotides read TGTGCCAGCAGCTTAAAGGAGGGCTACACCTTC.

The V and J genes are TRBV5-1 and TRBJ2-7, with 7 bases lining up with TRBD1. CDR1 SGHRS and CDR2 YFSETQ come from the germline V gene. This CDR3 has 12 amino acids. V gave up 3 bases and J gave up 6 bases; unmatched junction bases: 3. The CDR3 loop reads CASSSTGPEQYF. The CDR3 nucleotides read TGCGCCAGCAGCTCGACAGGGCCCGAGCAGTACTTC.

The chain carries TRBV4-2 and TRBJ2-5; 15 positions agree with TRBD2. The CDR3 length is 18 residues. CDR1 and CDR2 from the germline V gene are LGHNA and YNFKEQ. After removal of 2 bases from V and 2 bases from J, the junction contained 6 bases not matched to a gene. CDR3 in DNA: TGTGCCAGCAGCCAATCTCGGACTAGCGGGGGGGAGCAAGAGACCCAGTACTTC. This encodes CASSQSRTSGGEQETQYF.

The gene calls are TRBV30 and TRBJ1-1; 7 bases match TRBD1. Germline trimming cut 0 bases from V and 5 bases from J; bases unmatched to any gene: 6. This CDR3 is built from 14 residues. CDR1 and CDR2 from the germline V gene are GTSNPN and SVGIG (reference sequence). The CDR3 loop is CAWSVSQGVTEAFF. In nucleotides, the CDR3 is TGTGCCTGGAGTGTTTCCCAGGGGGTTACTGAAGCTTTCTTT.

The V call is TRBV19, the J call TRBJ2-7; 11 nucleotides agree with TRBD1. The V gene end was trimmed by 3 bases and the J gene end by 3 bases; junction bases not matched to a gene: 7. Germline CDR1 reads LNHDA; CDR2 reads SQIVND (reference sequence). The CDR3 sequence is 16 residues long. The CDR3 DNA is TGTGCCAGTAGTATTCCCACCGGGACAGGGGGCTACGAGCAGTACTTC. This encodes CASSIPTGTGGYEQYF.